This passage covers 28 T cell receptor beta chains from one sample sequenced in a study of cytomegalovirus exposure and HLA in healthy donors. Generated by immunoSEQ multiplex PCR, the TCRdb table keeps only in-frame clones and is missing some. The sample holds around 150,000 clones; approximately 82% are singletons and the top ten take 25% to 30%. Sequenced sample: PBMCs. These receptor sequences come from a man younger than 45 in good health and CMV-seropositive.

The J gene is TRBJ2-5, the V gene TRBV7-9, with D maybe TRBD1 (6 bases). Germline loops: CDR1 SEHNR, CDR2 FQNEAQ (reference sequence). V was trimmed by 3 bases and J by 2 bases, leaving 16 bases between them. The CDR3 contains 16 residues. The CDR3 protein is CASSFTGTINQETQYF. DNA for the CDR3: TGTGCCAGCAGCTTCACCGGGACAATAAATCAAGAGACCCAGTACTTC.

In DNA form, the CDR3 reads TGTGCCAGCAGTTTTTCCCTCTTCCTTCCCGGGAACTACACCTTC. The encoded protein is CASSFSLFLPGNYTF. This chain joins TRBV6-6 and TRBJ1-2; the D is unclear. CDR3 length equals 15 residues. The germline gives CDR1 MNHNY, CDR2 SVGAGI (reference sequence). V lost 4 bases and J 10 bases, leaving 22 bases between the germline ends.

The rearrangement links TRBV2 to TRBJ1-1; 11 bases agree with TRBD1. In germline, CDR1 is SNHLY, CDR2 FYNNEI. The J segment lost 4 bases and the V segment lost 6 bases, leaving 10 bases of the junction unmatched. The CDR3 is 16 amino acids. The CDR3: CASRPRTGGWSTEAFF. CDR3 bases: TGTGCCAGCAGACCCCGGACAGGGGGCTGGAGCACTGAAGCTTTCTTT.

The gene calls are TRBV7-2 and TRBJ2-5, with TRBD2 identical over 11 bases. V dropped 5 bases and J dropped 4; count of bases not matched to a gene: 3. The CDR3 totals 14 residues. From germline, CDR1 is SGHTA and CDR2 FQGNSA. CDR3 loop: CASSAGLAGETQYF. CDR3 nucleotide sequence: TGTGCCAGCAGCGCTGGACTAGCGGGAGAGACCCAGTACTTC.

V usage is TRBV5-1 and J usage is TRBJ1-3, with TRBD1 matching 12 bases. Germline V gene lookup returns CDR1 SGHRS and CDR2 YFSETQ. V dropped 4 bases and J dropped 4; count of bases not matched to a gene: 3. This CDR3 has 15 amino acids. Written as DNA, the CDR3 is TGCGCCAGCAGCAGGGGACAGGGGGCAGGAAACACCATATATTTT. Translating it yields CASSRGQGAGNTIYF.

The rearrangement uses TRBV7-3 and TRBJ2-1; tentatively, D is TRBD2 (6 bases). The CDR3 runs 15 residues. With 4 bases removed from V and 3 bases from J, the gap between germline ends came to 13 bases. Germline V gene lookup returns CDR1 SGHTA and CDR2 FQGTGA. The CDR3 bases are TGTGCCAGCAGCTCCGGGACTGCCAACTACAATGAGCAGTTCTTC. It codes for CASSSGTANYNEQFF.

This clone was recorded a few times. The chain has TRBV19 and TRBJ1-2, with D perhaps matching TRBD1 (6 bases). V dropped 5 bases and J dropped 3 bases, with 16 bases sitting between them. This CDR3 comprises 15 residues. Germline V gives CDR1 LNHDA, CDR2 SQIVND (reference sequence). CDR3 in DNA: TGTGCCAGTAGTCGGACAGAGACGATATACTATGGCTACACCTTC. Its translation: CASSRTETIYYGYTF. Together with reference TRBV19 and TRBJ1-2, the CDR3 gives the full variable domain: DGGITQSPKYLFRKEGQNVTLSCEQNLNHDAMYWYRQDPGQGLRLIYYSQIVNDFQKGDIAEGYSVSREKKESFPLTVTSAQKNPTAFYLCASSRTETIYYGYTFGSGTRLTVV.

The rearrangement joins TRBV4-1 to TRBJ2-3; D may be TRBD2 (5 bases). CDR1 MGHRA and CDR2 YSYEKL come from the germline V gene. Deletions cut 5 bases from V and 0 bases from J, with 21 bases between. This CDR3 contains 18 residues. Here the CDR3 reads CASSSPLGTRDSTDTQYF. The CDR3 DNA sequence: TGCGCCAGCAGCTCCCCGCTGGGTACTAGGGATAGCACAGATACGCAGTATTTT.

V and J are TRBV13 and TRBJ1-1; no clear D gene. This CDR3 is built from 16 residues. Germline loops: CDR1 PRHDT, CDR2 FYEKMQ (reference sequence). Trimming shortened V by 6 bases and J by 3 bases, and 20 bases separated the two germline ends. Here the CDR3 DNA reads TGTGCCAGCAGACCGAGGGTATTCCGGACCGACACTGAAGCTTTCTTT. This codes for CASRPRVFRTDTEAFF.

Written as DNA, the CDR3 is TGTGCCAGCAGCCTCTCGGTGAGGGACTACGAGCAGTACTTC. The encoded protein is CASSLSVRDYEQYF. V is TRBV27 and J is TRBJ2-7, with D possibly matching TRBD2 (5 bases). The V and J ends lost 6 bases and 3 bases respectively, with 15 bases between them. The CDR3 is 14 residues long. CDR1 and CDR2 (germline): MNHEY, SMNVEV (reference sequence).

The rearrangement joins TRBV18 to TRBJ2-5; tentative D call: TRBD2 (6 bases). V was shortened by 1 base and J by 5 bases, with 14 bases between the two germline ends. The V gene's germline CDR1 is KGHSH and CDR2 LQKENI. There are 15 residues in the CDR3. As DNA, the CDR3 is TGTGCCAGCTCACCACTCGGGCGGGATGGGGAGACCCAGTACTTC. It is translated as CASSPLGRDGETQYF.

The chain employs TRBV27 and TRBJ1-2, with D unclear. V lost 0 bases and J 4 bases, leaving 12 bases between the germline ends. The V gene's germline CDR1 is MNHEY and CDR2 SMNVEV (reference sequence). The CDR3 runs to 15 residues. As DNA, the CDR3 is TGTGCCAGCAGTTTATCCGCCACCAGGCCCTATGGCTACACCTTC. Its protein is CASSLSATRPYGYTF.

DNA of the CDR3: TGCGCCAGCAGCCAAGCCGGGTACTCCTACGAGCAGTACTTC. The encoded protein is CASSQAGYSYEQYF. V usage is TRBV4-3 and J usage is TRBJ2-7; D ambiguous. Trimming shortened V by 1 base and J by 0 bases, and 7 bases separated the two germline ends. CDR1 and CDR2 from the germline V gene are LGHNA and YSLEER. This CDR3 has 14 residues.

V gene TRBV2 combines with J gene TRBJ2-4; 11 bases align to TRBD2. Germline V gene data show CDR1 as SNHLY and CDR2 as FYNNEI. Trimming took 5 bases from V and 6 from J; bases not matched to a gene: 6. There are 15 residues in the CDR3. Here the CDR3 reads CASSPPGTSGNIQYF. The CDR3 DNA is TGTGCCAGCAGTCCACCGGGGACTAGCGGAAACATTCAGTACTTC.

The chain combines TRBV6-6 with TRBJ2-7, with TRBD1 as a possible D gene (5 bases). Germline assignment: CDR1 MNHNY and CDR2 SVGAGI (reference sequence). The CDR3 has 14 amino acids. V was cut by 8 bases and J by 0 bases, with 14 bases left in between. CDR3 DNA: TGTGCCAGCGGCCACCAGGGCCCCTCCTACGAGCAGTACTTC. Translated: CASGHQGPSYEQYF.

This clone was found a few times. The chain recombines TRBV11-2 with TRBJ1-1, with a tentative D call TRBD1 (5 bases). Trimming stripped 5 bases from V and 4 bases from J, with 11 bases between. This CDR3 spans 13 amino acids. Germline V lookup: CDR1 SGHAT, CDR2 FQNNGV. For the CDR3, the DNA is TGTGCCAGCAGCACCCCCAGGGTCACTGAAGCTTTCTTT. It codes for CASSTPRVTEAFF.

This chain connects TRBV19 to TRBJ1-2; tentative D call: TRBD1 (6 bases). CDR3 length equals 15 residues. The V end lost 3 bases, the J end lost 0 bases, and 11 bases lay between the germline ends. The V gene's germline CDR1 is LNHDA and CDR2 SQIVND (reference sequence). CDR3 DNA sequence: TGTGCCAGTAGTATGTGGGACACATCTAACTATGGCTACACCTTC. Residues: CASSMWDTSNYGYTF.

J is TRBJ2-1 and V is TRBV30; 13 bases are a match to TRBD2. The CDR3 runs to 17 residues. V dropped 0 bases and J dropped 5; count of bases not matched to a gene: 7. Germline values: CDR1 GTSNPN, CDR2 SVGIG (reference sequence). The CDR3: CAWSVIRTSGSNNEQFF. The DNA for the CDR3 is TGTGCCTGGAGTGTAATCCGGACTAGCGGGAGTAACAATGAGCAGTTCTTC.

Only a few counts were recorded for this clone. J is TRBJ1-6 and V is TRBV28; 9 bases line up with TRBD1. This CDR3 contains 13 residues. Germline CDR1 is MDHEN and CDR2 is SYDVKM. V shed 6 bases, J shed 8 bases, and the junction held 2 bases outside the gene matches. The CDR3: CASRRTGDSPLHF. Written as DNA, the CDR3 is TGTGCCAGCAGACGGACAGGGGATTCACCCCTCCACTTT.

The gene calls are TRBV27 and TRBJ2-3, with a weak D call TRBD1 (5 bases). Trimming removed 7 bases from V and 4 bases from J, with 18 bases in between. From germline, CDR1 is MNHEY and CDR2 SMNVEV (reference sequence). The CDR3 runs 15 residues. The CDR3 protein is CASKLLQGRADTQYF. DNA of the CDR3: TGTGCCAGCAAATTACTTCAGGGCAGGGCAGATACGCAGTATTTT.

V is TRBV2 and J is TRBJ1-4; no firm D call. Trimming took 7 bases from V and 8 from J, leaving 14 bases between them. The germline V gene has CDR1 SNHLY and CDR2 FYNNEI. The CDR3 totals 13 residues. The CDR3: CASNRIEGEKLFF. The CDR3 DNA follows: TGTGCCAGCAATAGGATAGAGGGAGAAAAACTGTTTTTT.

The rearrangement joins TRBV6-1 to TRBJ1-6, with 7 bases that match TRBD1. This CDR3 has 15 amino acids. Per the germline V gene, CDR1 is MNHNS and CDR2 is SASEGT. The V segment lost 6 bases and the J segment 0 bases; nucleotides outside the gene matches: 2. The CDR3 spells CASSPGGSYNSPLHF. The CDR3 DNA reads TGTGCCAGCAGCCCAGGGGGCTCCTATAATTCACCCCTCCACTTT.

J is TRBJ1-2 and V is TRBV2, with 8 bases fitting TRBD1. Germline V gives CDR1 SNHLY, CDR2 FYNNEI. Germline trimming cut 6 bases from V and 8 bases from J; bases unmatched to any gene: 11. The CDR3 length is 14 residues. CDR3 amino acids: CASSRDRGYMGYTF. CDR3 nucleotide sequence: TGTGCCAGCAGCCGCGACAGGGGCTACATGGGCTACACCTTC.

The chain joins TRBV11-3 to TRBJ2-1; 11 bases match TRBD2. Per germline, CDR1 SGHNT and CDR2 YENEEA. V lost 1 base to trimming and J lost 5 bases; unmatched junction nucleotides: 4. CDR3 length: 16 residues. The CDR3 coding sequence is TGTGCCAGCAGCTTAGGGGCGGGACTAGCGGACAATGAGCAGTTCTTC. Translating it yields CASSLGAGLADNEQFF. The full variable domain, its missing parts supplied by reference TRBV11-3 and TRBJ2-1, is EAGVVQSPRYKIIEKKQPVAFWCNPISGHNTLYWYLQNLGQGPELLIRYENEEAVDDSQLPKDRFSAERLKGVDSTLKIQPAELGDSAVYLCASSLGAGLADNEQFFGPGTRLTVL.

The chain joins TRBV30 to TRBJ2-4, with 7 positions matching TRBD2. CDR1 and CDR2 (germline): GTSNPN, SVGIG (reference sequence). The CDR3 length is 13 residues. With V trimmed by 4 bases and J by 7 bases, 7 bases remained unmatched. The CDR3: CAWTGGGRNIQYF. The CDR3 DNA follows: TGTGCCTGGACCGGGGGAGGGCGGAACATTCAGTACTTC.

A single count supports this clone. The gene calls are TRBV5-1 and TRBJ1-2; 7 bases are shared with TRBD1. The CDR3 has 14 residues. The ends lost 5 bases at V and 3 bases at J; junction bases unmatched: 7. CDR1 and CDR2 (germline): SGHRS, YFSETQ. The CDR3 reads CASRVPGTDYGYTF. CDR3 DNA sequence: TGCGCCAGCAGAGTGCCGGGGACAGACTATGGCTACACCTTC. Complete variable domain (other parts from reference TRBV5-1 and TRBJ1-2): KAGVTQTPRYLIKTRGQQVTLSCSPISGHRSVSWYQQTPGQGLQFLFEYFSETQRNKGNFPGRFSGRQFSNSRSEMNVSTLELGDSALYLCASRVPGTDYGYTFGSGTRLTVV.

The chain has TRBV10-2 and TRBJ2-7; D is perhaps TRBD1 (6 bases). Trimming pared 3 bases from V and 6 bases from J, leaving 15 bases between. CDR3 length equals 14 residues. In germline, CDR1 is WSHSY, CDR2 SAAADI. The CDR3 sequence: CASSDRGNGGEQYF. As DNA, the CDR3 is TGCGCCAGCAGTGACAGGGGAAACGGAGGCGAGCAGTACTTC.

This clone is a singleton in its sample. The junction departs from germline at one end; a sequencing error may be responsible. V gene TRBV6-1 combines with J gene TRBJ2-1; 10 nucleotides line up with TRBD2. The CDR3 is 15 residues long. Germline lookup yields CDR1 MNHNS and CDR2 SASEGT. The DNA for the CDR3 is TGTGCCAGCAGGGAAGCGGGGGGGCTATACAATGAGCAGTTCTTC. Protein: CASREAGGLYNEQFF.